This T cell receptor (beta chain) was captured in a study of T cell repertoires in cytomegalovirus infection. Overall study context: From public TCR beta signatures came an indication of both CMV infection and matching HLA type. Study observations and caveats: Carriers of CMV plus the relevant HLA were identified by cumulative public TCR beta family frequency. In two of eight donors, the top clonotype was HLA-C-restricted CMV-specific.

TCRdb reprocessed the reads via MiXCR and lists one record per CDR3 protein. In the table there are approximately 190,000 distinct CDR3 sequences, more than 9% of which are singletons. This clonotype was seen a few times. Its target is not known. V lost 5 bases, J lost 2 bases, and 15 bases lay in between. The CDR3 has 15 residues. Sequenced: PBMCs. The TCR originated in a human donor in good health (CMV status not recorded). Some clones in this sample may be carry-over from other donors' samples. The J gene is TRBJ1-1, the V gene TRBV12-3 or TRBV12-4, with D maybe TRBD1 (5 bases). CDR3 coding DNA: TGTGCCAGCAGTCCTAATATCAGGGATAACACTGAAGCTTTCTTT. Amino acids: CASSPNIRDNTEAFF.